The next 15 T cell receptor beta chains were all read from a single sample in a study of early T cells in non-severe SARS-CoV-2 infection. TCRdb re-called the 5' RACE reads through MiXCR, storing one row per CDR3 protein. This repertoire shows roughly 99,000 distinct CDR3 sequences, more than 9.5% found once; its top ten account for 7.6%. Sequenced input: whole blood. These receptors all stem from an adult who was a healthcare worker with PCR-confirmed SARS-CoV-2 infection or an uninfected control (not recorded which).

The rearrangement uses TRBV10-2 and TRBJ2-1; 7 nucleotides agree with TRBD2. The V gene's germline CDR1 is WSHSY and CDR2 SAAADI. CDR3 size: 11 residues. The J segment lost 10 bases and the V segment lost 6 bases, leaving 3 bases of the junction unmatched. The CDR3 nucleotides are TGCGCCAGCAGGACTAGCTGGGAGCAGTTCTTC. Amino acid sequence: CASRTSWEQFF.

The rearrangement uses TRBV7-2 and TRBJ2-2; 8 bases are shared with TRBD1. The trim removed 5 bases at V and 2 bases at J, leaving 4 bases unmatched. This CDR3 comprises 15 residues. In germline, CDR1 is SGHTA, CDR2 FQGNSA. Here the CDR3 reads CASSGQGKNTGELFF. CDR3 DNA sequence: TGTGCCAGCAGCGGACAGGGAAAAAACACCGGGGAGCTGTTTTTT.

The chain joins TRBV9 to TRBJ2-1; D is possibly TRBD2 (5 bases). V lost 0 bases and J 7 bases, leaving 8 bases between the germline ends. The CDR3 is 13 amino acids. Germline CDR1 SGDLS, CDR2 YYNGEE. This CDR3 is CASSVGPGNEQFF. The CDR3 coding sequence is TGTGCCAGCAGCGTAGGTCCGGGAAATGAGCAGTTCTTC.

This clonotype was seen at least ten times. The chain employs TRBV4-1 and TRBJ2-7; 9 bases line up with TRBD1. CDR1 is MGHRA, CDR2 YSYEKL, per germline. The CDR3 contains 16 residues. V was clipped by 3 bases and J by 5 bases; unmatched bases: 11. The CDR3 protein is CASSQSPGQGTHEQYF. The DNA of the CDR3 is TGCGCCAGCAGCCAGTCCCCGGGACAGGGTACTCACGAGCAGTACTTC.

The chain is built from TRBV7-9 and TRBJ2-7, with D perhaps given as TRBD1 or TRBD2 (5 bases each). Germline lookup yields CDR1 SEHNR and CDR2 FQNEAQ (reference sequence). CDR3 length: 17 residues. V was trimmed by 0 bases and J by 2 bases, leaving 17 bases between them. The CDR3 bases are TGTGCCAGCAGCTTAGCCACAGCATACAGAGGGGCCTACGAGCAGTACTTC. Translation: CASSLATAYRGAYEQYF.

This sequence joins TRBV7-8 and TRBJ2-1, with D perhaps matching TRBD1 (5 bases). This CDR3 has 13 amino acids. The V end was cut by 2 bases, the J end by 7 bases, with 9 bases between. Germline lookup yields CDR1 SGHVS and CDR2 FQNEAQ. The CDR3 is CASSLLRANEQFF. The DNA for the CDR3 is TGTGCCAGCAGCTTACTCAGGGCGAATGAGCAGTTCTTC.

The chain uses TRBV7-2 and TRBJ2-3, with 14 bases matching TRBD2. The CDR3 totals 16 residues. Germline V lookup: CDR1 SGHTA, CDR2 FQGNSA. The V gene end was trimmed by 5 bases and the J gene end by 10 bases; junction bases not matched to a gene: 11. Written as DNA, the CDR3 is TGTGCCAGCAGCACAGGGACTAGCGGGGGCGAAAGCGCGCAGTATTTT. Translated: CASSTGTSGGESAQYF.

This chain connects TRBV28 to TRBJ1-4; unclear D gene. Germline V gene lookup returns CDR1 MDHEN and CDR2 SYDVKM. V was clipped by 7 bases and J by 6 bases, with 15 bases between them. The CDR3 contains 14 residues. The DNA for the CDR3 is TGTGCCAGCACGATGGGCAGTACATATGAAAAACTGTTTTTT. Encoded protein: CASTMGSTYEKLFF.

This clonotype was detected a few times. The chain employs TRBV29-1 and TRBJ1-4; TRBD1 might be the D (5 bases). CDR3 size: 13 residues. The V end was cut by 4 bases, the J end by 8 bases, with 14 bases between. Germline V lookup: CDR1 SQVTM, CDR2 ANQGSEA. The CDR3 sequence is CSVGGGVGEKLFF. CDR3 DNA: TGCAGCGTTGGGGGAGGGGTTGGCGAAAAACTGTTTTTT.

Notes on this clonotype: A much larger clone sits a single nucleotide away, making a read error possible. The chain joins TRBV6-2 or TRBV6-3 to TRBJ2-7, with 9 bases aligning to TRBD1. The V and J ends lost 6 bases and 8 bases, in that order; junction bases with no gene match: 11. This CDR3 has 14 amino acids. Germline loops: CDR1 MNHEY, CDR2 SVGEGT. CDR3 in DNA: TGTGCCAGCAGCAATCCCGGGACAGGGAGTAAGCAGTACTTC. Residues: CASSNPGTGSKQYF.

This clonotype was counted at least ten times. The CDR3 DNA is TGCGCCAGCAGCTGGGCCCTAGCGGGAGCTGAGCAGTTCTTC. Protein: CASSWALAGAEQFF. The chain carries TRBV5-1 and TRBJ2-1, with 10 bases aligning to TRBD2. Trimming at V came to 3 bases and at J to 9 bases, leaving 6 bases not matched to a gene. Looked up from germline, CDR1 is SGHRS and CDR2 is YFSETQ. The CDR3 contains 14 residues.

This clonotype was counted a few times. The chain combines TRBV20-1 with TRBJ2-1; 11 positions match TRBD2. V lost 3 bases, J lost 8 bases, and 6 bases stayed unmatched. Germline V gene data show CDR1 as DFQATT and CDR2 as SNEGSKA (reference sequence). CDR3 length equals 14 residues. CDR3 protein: CSARVAGGNHEQFF. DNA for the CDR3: TGCAGTGCTAGGGTAGCGGGAGGGAATCATGAGCAGTTCTTC.

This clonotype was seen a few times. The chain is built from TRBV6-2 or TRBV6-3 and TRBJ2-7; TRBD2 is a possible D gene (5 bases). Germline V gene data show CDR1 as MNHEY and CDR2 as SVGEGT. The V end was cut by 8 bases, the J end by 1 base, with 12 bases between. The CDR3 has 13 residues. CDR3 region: CASRRLSSYEQYF. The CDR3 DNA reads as TGTGCCAGCCGACGACTATCTTCCTACGAGCAGTACTTC.

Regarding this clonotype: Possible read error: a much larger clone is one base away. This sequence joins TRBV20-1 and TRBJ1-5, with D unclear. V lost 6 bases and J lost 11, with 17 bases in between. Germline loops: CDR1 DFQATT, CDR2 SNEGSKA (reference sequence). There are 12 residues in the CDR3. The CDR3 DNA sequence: TGCAGTGCAAATACAGACGGAATTACCCAGCATTTT. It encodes CSANTDGITQHF.

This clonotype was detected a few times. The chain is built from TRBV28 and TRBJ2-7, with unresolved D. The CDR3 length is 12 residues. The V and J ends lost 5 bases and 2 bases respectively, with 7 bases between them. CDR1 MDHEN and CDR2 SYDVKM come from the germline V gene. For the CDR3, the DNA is TGTGCCAGCAGTCCTTCACCCTACGAGCAGTACTTC. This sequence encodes CASSPSPYEQYF.